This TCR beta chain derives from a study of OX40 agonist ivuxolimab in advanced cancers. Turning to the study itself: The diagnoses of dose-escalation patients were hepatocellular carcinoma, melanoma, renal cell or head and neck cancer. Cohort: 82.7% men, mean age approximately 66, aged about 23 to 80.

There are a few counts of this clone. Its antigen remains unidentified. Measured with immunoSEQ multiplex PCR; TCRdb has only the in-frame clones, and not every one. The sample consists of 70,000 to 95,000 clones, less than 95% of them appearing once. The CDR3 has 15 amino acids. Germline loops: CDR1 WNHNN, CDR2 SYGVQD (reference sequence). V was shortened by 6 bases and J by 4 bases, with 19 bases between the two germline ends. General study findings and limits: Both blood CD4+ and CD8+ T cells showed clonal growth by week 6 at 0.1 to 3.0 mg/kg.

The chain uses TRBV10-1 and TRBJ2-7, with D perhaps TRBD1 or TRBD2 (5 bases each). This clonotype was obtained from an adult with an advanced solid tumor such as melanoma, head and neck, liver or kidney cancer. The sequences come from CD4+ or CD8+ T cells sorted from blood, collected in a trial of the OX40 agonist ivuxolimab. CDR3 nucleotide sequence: TGCGCCAGCAGCGGTCCCCGGGGCCCTAAATACGAGCAGTACTTC. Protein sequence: CASSGPRGPKYEQYF.